One sample yielded the 8 T cell receptor beta chains listed below, sequenced in a study of T cells in women clearing cervical HPV infection. The protocol was immunoSEQ multiplex PCR, while the TCRdb copy is restricted to in-frame clones and leaves out a portion. There are over 45,000 clones in the sample, with roughly 1.5% held by the top ten. Sequencing was carried out using blood buffy coat. These receptors were taken from a woman between 18 and 70 years old with a cervical HPV16 infection that either progressed to CIN3+ or cleared (not recorded which).

A remark on this clone: Read coverage stops 3 residues before the CDR3 terminus; the germline J gene supplies the remainder. The V call is TRBV6-1, the J call TRBJ1-2, with D uncertain. The CDR3 is 11 amino acids. Germline-derived CDR1 and CDR2 are MNHNS and SASEGT. The CDR3 reads CASSELWWYTF. The sequenced CDR3 bases are TGTGCCAGCAGTGAACTATGGTGG.

About this clone: Read sequence stops 3 residues before the CDR3 end, and the germline J gene provides the missing end. The chain uses TRBV2 and TRBJ2-7; TRBD2 might be the D (6 bases). CDR3 length: 15 amino acids. V dropped 8 bases and J dropped 0 bases, with 17 bases sitting between them. CDR1 is SNHLY, CDR2 FYNNEI, per germline. The CDR3 DNA, read in part, is TGTGCCAGCCGAAAGGAGGACTATAGCTCCTACGAG. As protein: CASRKEDYSSYE. The whole CDR3 is CASRKEDYSSYEQYF.

About this clone: The CDR3 is cut off 3 residues early in the read; its end comes from the germline J gene. The rearrangement links TRBV7-6 to TRBJ2-7, with D hard to call. V was clipped by 2 bases and J by 4 bases, with 9 bases between them. Germline assignment: CDR1 SGHVS and CDR2 FNYEAQ. The CDR3 contains 13 residues. The CDR3 reads CASSLIQNYEQYF. CDR3 bases read: TGTGCCAGCAGCTTAATCCAGAATTACGAG.

Concerning this clone itself: Read data end 3 residues before the CDR3 end; the end is taken from the germline J gene. The V and J genes are TRBV20-1 and TRBJ2-7; 10 nucleotides agree with TRBD2. V trimming: 0 bases; J trimming: 6 bases; junction bases outside the gene matches: 20. CDR3 length: 19 amino acids. The germline V gene encodes CDR1 DFQATT and CDR2 SNEGSKA (reference sequence). CDR3 region: CSARDPSQAGGQVGVEQYF. The CDR3 bases that were read are TGCAGTGCTAGAGATCCCTCACAAGCGGGGGGGCAGGTCGGGGTCGAG.

Worth noting for this clone: Read coverage stops 3 residues before the CDR3 terminus; the germline J gene supplies the remainder. The chain is built from TRBV5-1 and TRBJ1-1, with 10 bases lining up with TRBD1. The CDR3 sequence is 17 residues long. CDR1 is SGHRS and CDR2 is YFSETQ in the germline V gene. The V and J ends lost 6 bases and 5 bases, in that order; junction bases with no gene match: 16. The part of the CDR3 DNA that was read is TGCGCCAGCAAACCACTGCTGACAGGGGGCGCTGGAACTGAA. This codes for CASKPLLTGGAGTE. The CDR3 reads in full as CASKPLLTGGAGTEAFF.

Details on this clone: The read is 3 residues too short to cover the CDR3 end, so that end is filled in from the germline J gene. The chain couples TRBV2 to TRBJ1-3, with TRBD1 matching over 10 bases. This CDR3 spans 18 amino acids. The germline V gene encodes CDR1 SNHLY and CDR2 FYNNEI. Trimming removed 2 bases from V and 0 bases from J; junction bases left unmatched: 7. The DNA read from the CDR3 is TGTGCCAGCAGTGAAACCCGACAGGGGGCCACCTCTGGAAACACC. This gives the protein CASSETRQGATSGNT. The complete CDR3 reads CASSETRQGATSGNTIYF.

For this clone: The read terminates 3 residues before the CDR3 end, so the remaining end is supplied by the germline J gene. The chain joins TRBV2 to TRBJ2-7; 9 bases line up with TRBD2. The CDR3 is 19 residues long. In germline, CDR1 is SNHLY, CDR2 FYNNEI. V was clipped by 3 bases and J by 1 base; unmatched bases: 16. The sequenced CDR3 bases are TGTGCCAGCAGTGAGGGGCCGACGGTCATAGCGGGAGAGTCCTACGAG. This sequence encodes CASSEGPTVIAGESYE. The full CDR3 sequence reads CASSEGPTVIAGESYEQYF. The entire variable domain, with the rest obtained from reference TRBV2 and TRBJ2-7, is as follows: EPEVTQTPSHQVTQMGQEVILRCVPISNHLYFYWYRQILGQKVEFLVSFYNNEISEKSEIFDDQFSVERPDGSNFTLKIRSTKLEDSAMYFCASSEGPTVIAGESYEQYFGPGTRLTVT.

A note on this clone: Read sequence stops 3 residues before the CDR3 end, and the germline J gene provides the missing end. This rearrangement joins TRBV18 to TRBJ1-1, with 9 bases identical to TRBD1. CDR1 is KGHSH and CDR2 is LQKENI in the germline V gene. This CDR3 spans 15 amino acids. The CDR3 spells CASSVTGTGSDTAFF. Partial CDR3 DNA: TGTGCCAGCTCAGTGACCGGGACAGGGTCGGATACG.